These T cell receptor beta chains were read from a single sample in a study of T cell responses to AZD1222 COVID-19 vaccine. Clones were sequenced by immunoSEQ multiplex PCR, and TCRdb holds only the in-frame ones, with some missing. The profile shows around 180,000 clones, 94% of them singletons. Sequenced here: peripheral blood, sampled 28 days after the second AZD1222 dose. The source is an adult who received the AZD1222 COVID-19 vaccine. CDR3s include the opening cysteine and the closing phenylalanine or tryptophan. D genes are given only for firm matches. Some rows mark clone size as missing; the rest say once, few, many or name a class of expanded clone.

v_call,j_call,clone_size,d_call,cdr3_nt,cdr3_aa
TRBV5-1,TRBJ2-2,-,TRBD1,TGCGCCAGCAGCTTGGGACAGGGCAACACCGGGGAGCTGTTTTTT,CASSLGQGNTGELFF
TRBV7-9,TRBJ2-3,-,TRBD2,TGTGCCAGCAGCCCGAGCGGGGGCACGGCAGATACGCAGTATTTT,CASSPSGGTADTQYF
TRBV19,TRBJ2-5,-,TRBD2,TGTGCCAGCCGGCTTAGTAGCGGGGTGGGAGAGACCCAGTACTTC,CASRLSSGVGETQYF
TRBV7-9,TRBJ1-4,-,-,TGTGCCAGCGGCGGAGGCAAGCCTGAAAAACTGTTTTTT,CASGGGKPEKLFF
TRBV15,TRBJ1-4,-,-,TGTGCCACCAGCAGACTGGGATCGGGAAATGAAAAACTGTTTTTT,CATSRLGSGNEKLFF
TRBV28,TRBJ1-6,-,TRBD1,TGTGCCAGCAGTAATCTTGGACAGGGTCTATTTTCACCCCTCCACTTT,CASSNLGQGLFSPLHF
TRBV7-3,TRBJ2-1,-,TRBD1,TGTGCCAGCAGCCAGGGACAGGGGCCCAATGAGCAGTTCTTC,CASSQGQGPNEQFF
TRBV19,TRBJ2-1,-,TRBD2,TGTGCCAGTAGCTCCGCCCCGCCTAGCGGGGCCTACAATGAGCAGTTCTTC,CASSSAPPSGAYNEQFF
TRBV19,TRBJ1-5,once,-,TGTGCCGCCCAGGGTTATAGCAATCAGCCCCAGCATTTT,CAAQGYSNQPQHF
TRBV5-1,TRBJ1-1,once,TRBD1,TGCGCCAGCAGCTTTACAGGGGACGCTGAAGCTTTCTTT,CASSFTGDAEAFF
TRBV6-5,TRBJ2-7,-,-,TGTGCCAGCAGTCCAAGGGGGACCTACGAGCAGTACTTC,CASSPRGTYEQYF
TRBV19,TRBJ2-1,-,TRBD2,TGTGCCAGTAGGAATAGCGGGGGTGGGTACAATGAGCAGTTCTTC,CASRNSGGGYNEQFF
TRBV28,TRBJ1-4,-,-,TGTGCCAGCAGGCGAAAGGCGGTCTATAATGAAAAACTGTTTTTT,CASRRKAVYNEKLFF
TRBV9,TRBJ2-7,-,TRBD1,TGTGCCAGCAGCGTATCGGGACAGTCCTACGAGCAGTACTTC,CASSVSGQSYEQYF
TRBV11-2,TRBJ1-2,-,TRBD1,TGTGCCAGCAGCTTAGCCGGGACAGCCTATGGCTACACCTTC,CASSLAGTAYGYTF
TRBV4-1,TRBJ2-7,-,TRBD1,TGCGCCAGCAGCCAAGTAGGACAGGGGTACGAGCAGTACTTC,CASSQVGQGYEQYF
TRBV2,TRBJ1-5,few,-,TGTGCCAGCAGTTGGCCGAATAGCAATCAGCCCCAGCATTTT,CASSWPNSNQPQHF
TRBV5-4,TRBJ2-7,-,-,TGTGCCAGCAGCTTGGGATTCTCCTACGAGCAGTACTTC,CASSLGFSYEQYF
TRBV19,TRBJ2-5,-,TRBD2,TGTGCCAGTGCCCGCTGGGGAGCGGGGGCCCAAGAGACCCAGTACTTC,CASARWGAGAQETQYF
TRBV4-3,TRBJ1-2,-,-,TGCGCCAGCAGCCAAGATGGTGCGTTAGGGGGCTACACCTTC,CASSQDGALGGYTF
TRBV6-5,TRBJ2-3,-,-,TGTGCCAGCAGTTACTCAAGTGGCACAGATACGCAGTATTTT,CASSYSSGTDTQYF
TRBV23-1,TRBJ1-4,-,-,TGCGCCAGCAGTCACGCCTTACAGGAGTTTAATGAAAAACTGTTTTTT,CASSHALQEFNEKLFF
TRBV6-1,TRBJ2-7,once,TRBD2,TGTGCCAGCAGGGAAAGAACTAGCGGGAGGGCCTACGAGCAGTACTTC,CASRERTSGRAYEQYF
TRBV2,TRBJ2-1,-,-,TGTGCCAGCAGAGCGGACACTTACGCCTACAATGAGCAGTTCTTC,CASRADTYAYNEQFF
TRBV5-1,TRBJ2-1,-,-,TGCGCCAGCAGCTTCAGAGATGAGCAGTTCTTC,CASSFRDEQFF
TRBV9,TRBJ1-4,-,-,TGTGCCAGCAGCGCCCCCCGGGAAGGGGGAAAACTGTTTTTT,CASSAPREGGKLFF
TRBV27,TRBJ2-4,-,TRBD1,TGTGCCAGCAGTTCGTTCTACAGGGGAACCAAAAACATTCAGTACTTC,CASSSFYRGTKNIQYF
TRBV3-1/TRBV3-2,TRBJ2-7,-,TRBD1,TGTGCCAGCAGCCAAAGCCCATCTGGACAGGTTGAAGACGAGCAGTACTTC,CASSQSPSGQVEDEQYF
TRBV7-2,TRBJ2-1,-,TRBD2,TGTGCCAGCAGCTTAGTGCGGGAGGTAGGTGAGCAGTTCTTC,CASSLVREVGEQFF
TRBV6-2/TRBV6-3,TRBJ2-7,-,TRBD2,TGTGCCAGCAGTTACTCACTAGCGGTCCGGCGCGAGCAGTACTTC,CASSYSLAVRREQYF
TRBV6-6,TRBJ1-1,-,TRBD1,TGTGCCAGCAGTTACGAAACAGGGGGGAACACTGAAGCTTTCTTT,CASSYETGGNTEAFF
TRBV6-6,TRBJ1-4,-,TRBD1,TGTGCCAGCAGACCGGGACAGGGTCCTGAAAAACTGTTTTTT,CASRPGQGPEKLFF
TRBV2,TRBJ1-2,-,-,TGTGCCAGCAGTGACCCCAGGCAGCCCAACAACTATGGCTACACCTTC,CASSDPRQPNNYGYTF
TRBV4-3,TRBJ2-1,-,-,TGCGCCAGCAGCTCGACGATGGGAAATGAGCAGTTCTTC,CASSSTMGNEQFF
TRBV7-9,TRBJ2-4,-,-,TGTGCCAGCAGCCGGCCGGCGGAGGGCATTCAGTACTTC,CASSRPAEGIQYF
TRBV9,TRBJ2-3,-,-,TGTGCCAGCAGCCCGTGGAAAGGGGATACGCAGTATTTT,CASSPWKGDTQYF
TRBV6-4,TRBJ2-1,once,TRBD2,TGTGCCAGCAGTGACCGGGCGGGAGGGCCTCATGAGCAGTTCTTC,CASSDRAGGPHEQFF
TRBV7-9,TRBJ1-6,-,-,TGTGCCAGCAGTCCCCAGGATCAGATTAATTCACCCCTCCACTTT,CASSPQDQINSPLHF
TRBV19,TRBJ2-7,-,-,TGTGCCAGTAGTTCCCAGTGGGATACCGACGAGCAGTACTTC,CASSSQWDTDEQYF
TRBV27,TRBJ2-7,-,-,TGTGCCAGCCGGGGGGCCCCAAACCCCCAGGAGCAGTACTTC,CASRGAPNPQEQYF
TRBV20-1,TRBJ1-2,-,-,TGCAGTGCTAGTGGCTACACCTTC,CSASGYTF
TRBV2,TRBJ2-2,-,TRBD1,TGTGCCAGCAGTGGAATAGACAGGGGGGCCGGGGAGCTGTTTTTT,CASSGIDRGAGELFF
TRBV11-2,TRBJ1-1,-,-,TGTGCCAGCAGCTTAGGCTCAGGGGCGGCCGCTTTCTTT,CASSLGSGAAAFF
TRBV10-1,TRBJ2-7,-,-,TGCGCCAGCAGTGAGGGGGACTCCTACGAGCAGTACTTC,CASSEGDSYEQYF
TRBV7-9,TRBJ1-2,-,-,TGTGCCAGCAGCTTAGAGAACCCCCGGGTTGGCTACACCTTC,CASSLENPRVGYTF
TRBV7-2,TRBJ1-6,-,TRBD1,TGTGCCAGCAGCTTCGGGACAGACAATTCACCCCTCCACTTT,CASSFGTDNSPLHF
TRBV5-1,TRBJ1-4,-,TRBD1,TGCGCCAGCAGCTTGGAGGGACAGGAGGAAAAACTGTTTTTT,CASSLEGQEEKLFF
TRBV29-1,TRBJ2-7,-,-,TGCAGCGTTGAAGATGGTGCAGGCTCCTACGAGCAGTACTTC,CSVEDGAGSYEQYF
TRBV19,TRBJ1-2,-,-,TGTGCCAGTAGTGACGGCGGGCAGAGCTATGGCTACACCTTC,CASSDGGQSYGYTF
TRBV3-1/TRBV3-2,TRBJ1-2,-,-,TGTGCCAGCAGCCAAGAAGGACGCATGAGCTACACCTTC,CASSQEGRMSYTF
TRBV6-1,TRBJ2-4,-,-,TGTGCCAGCAGTGACAGGGCGATCGGGGCCGAAAACATTCAGTACTTC,CASSDRAIGAENIQYF
TRBV4-3,TRBJ2-2,-,-,TGCGCCAGCAGTCGGGCGGGGTTTACCGGGGAGCTGTTTTTT,CASSRAGFTGELFF
TRBV27,TRBJ2-7,-,TRBD1,TGTGCCAGCAGTTTAGTTGCAGGGGGCAACGAGCAGTACTTC,CASSLVAGGNEQYF